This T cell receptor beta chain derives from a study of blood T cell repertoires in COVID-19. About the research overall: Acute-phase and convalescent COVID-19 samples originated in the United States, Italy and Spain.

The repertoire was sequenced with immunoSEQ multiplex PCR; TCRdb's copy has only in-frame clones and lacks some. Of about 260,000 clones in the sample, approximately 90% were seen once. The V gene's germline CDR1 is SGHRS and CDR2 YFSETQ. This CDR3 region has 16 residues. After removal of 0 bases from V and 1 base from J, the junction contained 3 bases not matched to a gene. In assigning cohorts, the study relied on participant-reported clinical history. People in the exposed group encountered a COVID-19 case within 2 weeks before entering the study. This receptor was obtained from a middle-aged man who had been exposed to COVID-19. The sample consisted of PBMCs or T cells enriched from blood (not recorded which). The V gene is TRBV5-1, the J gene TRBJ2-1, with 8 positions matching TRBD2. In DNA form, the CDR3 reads TGCGCCAGCAGCTTGGGAGCTAGCGGGTCCTACAATGAGCAGTTCTTC. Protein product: CASSLGASGSYNEQFF. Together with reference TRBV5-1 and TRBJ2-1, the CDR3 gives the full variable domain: KAGVTQTPRYLIKTRGQQVTLSCSPISGHRSVSWYQQTPGQGLQFLFEYFSETQRNKGNFPGRFSGRQFSNSRSEMNVSTLELGDSALYLCASSLGASGSYNEQFFGPGTRLTVL.